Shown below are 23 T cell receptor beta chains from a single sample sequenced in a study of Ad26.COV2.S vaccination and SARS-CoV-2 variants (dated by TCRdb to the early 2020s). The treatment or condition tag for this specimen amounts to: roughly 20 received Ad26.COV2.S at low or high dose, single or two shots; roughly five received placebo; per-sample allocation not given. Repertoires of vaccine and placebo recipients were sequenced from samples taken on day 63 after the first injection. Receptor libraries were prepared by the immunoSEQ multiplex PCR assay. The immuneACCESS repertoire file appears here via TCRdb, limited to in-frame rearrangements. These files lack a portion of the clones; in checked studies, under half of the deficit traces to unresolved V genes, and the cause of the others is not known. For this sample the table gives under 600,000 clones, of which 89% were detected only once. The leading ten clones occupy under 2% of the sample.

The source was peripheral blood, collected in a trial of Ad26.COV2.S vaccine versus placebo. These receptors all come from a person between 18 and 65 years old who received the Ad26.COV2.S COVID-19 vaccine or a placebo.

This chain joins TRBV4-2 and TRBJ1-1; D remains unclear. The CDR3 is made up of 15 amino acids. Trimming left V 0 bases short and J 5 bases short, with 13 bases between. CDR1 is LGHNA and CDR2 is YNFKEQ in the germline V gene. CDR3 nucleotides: TGTGCCAGCAGCCAAGATTTTGCGGGGAGGACTGAAGCTTTCTTT. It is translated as CASSQDFAGRTEAFF.

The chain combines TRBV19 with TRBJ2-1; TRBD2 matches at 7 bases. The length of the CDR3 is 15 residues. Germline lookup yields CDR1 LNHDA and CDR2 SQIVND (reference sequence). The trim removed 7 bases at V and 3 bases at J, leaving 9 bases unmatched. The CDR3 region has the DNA TGTGCCAGTAACCCGGGGGGAACCGTCTACAATGAGCAGTTCTTC. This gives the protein CASNPGGTVYNEQFF. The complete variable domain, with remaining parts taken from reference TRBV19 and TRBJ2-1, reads DGGITQSPKYLFRKEGQNVTLSCEQNLNHDAMYWYRQDPGQGLRLIYYSQIVNDFQKGDIAEGYSVSREKKESFPLTVTSAQKNPTAFYLCASNPGGTVYNEQFFGPGTRLTVL.

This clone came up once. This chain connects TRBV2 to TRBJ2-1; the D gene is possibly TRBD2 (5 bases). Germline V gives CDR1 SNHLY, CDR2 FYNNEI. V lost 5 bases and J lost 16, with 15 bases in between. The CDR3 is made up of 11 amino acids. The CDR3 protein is CASSFAGFSFF. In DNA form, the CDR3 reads TGTGCCAGCAGTTTTGCGGGTTTCTCCTTCTTC.

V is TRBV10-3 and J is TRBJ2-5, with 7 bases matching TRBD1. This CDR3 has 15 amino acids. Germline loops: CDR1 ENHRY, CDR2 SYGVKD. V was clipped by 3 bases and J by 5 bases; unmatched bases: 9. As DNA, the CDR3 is TGTGCCATCAGTGATCGGGAAGGGGGCAGGGAGACCCAGTACTTC. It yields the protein CAISDREGGRETQYF.

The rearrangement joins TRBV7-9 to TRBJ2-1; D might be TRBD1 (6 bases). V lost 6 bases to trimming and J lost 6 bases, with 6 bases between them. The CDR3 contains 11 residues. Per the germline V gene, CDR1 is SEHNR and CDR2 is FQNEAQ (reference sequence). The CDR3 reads CASRGGNEQFF. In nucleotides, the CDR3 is TGTGCCAGCAGAGGGGGCAATGAGCAGTTCTTC.

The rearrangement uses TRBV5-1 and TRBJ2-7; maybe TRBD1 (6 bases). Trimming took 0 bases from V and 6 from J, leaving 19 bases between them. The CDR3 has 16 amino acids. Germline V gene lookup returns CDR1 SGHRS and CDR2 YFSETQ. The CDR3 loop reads CASSLGQGTPFGEQYF. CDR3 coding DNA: TGCGCCAGCAGCTTGGGGCAGGGGACCCCATTTGGCGAGCAGTACTTC. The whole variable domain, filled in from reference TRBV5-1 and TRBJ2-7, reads KAGVTQTPRYLIKTRGQQVTLSCSPISGHRSVSWYQQTPGQGLQFLFEYFSETQRNKGNFPGRFSGRQFSNSRSEMNVSTLELGDSALYLCASSLGQGTPFGEQYFGPGTRLTVT.

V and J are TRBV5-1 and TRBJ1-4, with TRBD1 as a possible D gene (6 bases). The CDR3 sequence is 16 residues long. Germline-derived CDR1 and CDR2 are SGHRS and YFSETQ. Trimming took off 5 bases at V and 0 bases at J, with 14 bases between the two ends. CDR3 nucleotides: TGCGCCAGCAGAGGGGGAAGCGGGACAACTAATGAAAAACTGTTTTTT. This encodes CASRGGSGTTNEKLFF.

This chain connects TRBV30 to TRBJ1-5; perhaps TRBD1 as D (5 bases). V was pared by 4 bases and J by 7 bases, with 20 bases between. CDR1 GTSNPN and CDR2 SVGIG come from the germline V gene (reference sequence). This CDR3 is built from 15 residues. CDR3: CAWNLELGGGQPQHF. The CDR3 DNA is TGTGCCTGGAACCTAGAGCTAGGTGGGGGGCAGCCCCAGCATTTT.

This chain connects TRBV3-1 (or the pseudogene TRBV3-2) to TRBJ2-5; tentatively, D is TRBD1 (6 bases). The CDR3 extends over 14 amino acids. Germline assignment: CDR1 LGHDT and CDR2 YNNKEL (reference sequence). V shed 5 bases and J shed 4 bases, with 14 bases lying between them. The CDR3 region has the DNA TGTGCCAGCAGCTTACAGGGAAGGGGAGAGACCCAGTACTTC. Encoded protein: CASSLQGRGETQYF.

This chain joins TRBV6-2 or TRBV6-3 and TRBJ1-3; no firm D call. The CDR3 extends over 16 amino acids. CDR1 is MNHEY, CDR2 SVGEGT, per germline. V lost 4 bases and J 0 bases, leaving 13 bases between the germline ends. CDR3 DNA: TGTGCCAGCAGTTCCCCCAGCCGAAGCTCTGGAAACACCATATATTTT. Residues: CASSSPSRSSGNTIYF.

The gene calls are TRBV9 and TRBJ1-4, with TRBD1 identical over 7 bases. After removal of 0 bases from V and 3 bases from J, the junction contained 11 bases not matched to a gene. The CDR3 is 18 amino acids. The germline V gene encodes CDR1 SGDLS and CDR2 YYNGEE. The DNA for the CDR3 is TGTGCCAGCAGCGTAGGCCCCGGGACAGCCGACCCTAATGAAAAACTGTTTTTT. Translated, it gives CASSVGPGTADPNEKLFF.

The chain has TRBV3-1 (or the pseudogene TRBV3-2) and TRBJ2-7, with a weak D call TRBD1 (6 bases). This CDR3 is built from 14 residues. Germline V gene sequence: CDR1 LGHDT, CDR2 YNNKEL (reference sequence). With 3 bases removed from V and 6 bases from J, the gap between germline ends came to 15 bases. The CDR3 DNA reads TGTGCCAGCAGCCACCTACAGGGAGTAGGCGAGCAGTACTTC. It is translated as CASSHLQGVGEQYF.

CDR3 amino acids: CASSRQGVYGYTF. For the CDR3, the DNA is TGTGCCAGCAGTCGGCAGGGGGTGTATGGCTACACCTTC. This chain joins TRBV2 and TRBJ1-2, with 7 bases lining up with TRBD1. The CDR3 loop spans 13 amino acids. The germline CDR1 and CDR2 sequences are SNHLY and FYNNEI. The V gene end was trimmed by 5 bases and the J gene end by 5 bases; junction bases not matched to a gene: 5.

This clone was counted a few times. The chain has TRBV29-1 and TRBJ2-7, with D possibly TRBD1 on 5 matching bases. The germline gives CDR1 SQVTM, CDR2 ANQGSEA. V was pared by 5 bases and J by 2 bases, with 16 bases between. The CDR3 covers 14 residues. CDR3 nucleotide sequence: TGCAGCGTTAGGAAGGGGTACCCTACCTACGAGCAGTACTTC. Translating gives CSVRKGYPTYEQYF.

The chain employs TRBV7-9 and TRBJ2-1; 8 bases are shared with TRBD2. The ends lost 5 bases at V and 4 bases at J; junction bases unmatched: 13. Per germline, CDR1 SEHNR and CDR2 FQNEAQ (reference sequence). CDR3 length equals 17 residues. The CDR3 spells CASSPRGLSGIYNEQFF. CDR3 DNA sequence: TGTGCCAGCAGCCCACGGGGTCTTAGCGGGATTTACAATGAGCAGTTCTTC.

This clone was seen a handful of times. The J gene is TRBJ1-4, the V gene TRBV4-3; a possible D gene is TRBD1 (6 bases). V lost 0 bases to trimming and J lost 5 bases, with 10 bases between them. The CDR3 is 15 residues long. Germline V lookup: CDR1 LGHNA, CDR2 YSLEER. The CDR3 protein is CASSQEGAGNEKLFF. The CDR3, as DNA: TGCGCCAGCAGCCAAGAGGGGGCGGGGAATGAAAAACTGTTTTTT.

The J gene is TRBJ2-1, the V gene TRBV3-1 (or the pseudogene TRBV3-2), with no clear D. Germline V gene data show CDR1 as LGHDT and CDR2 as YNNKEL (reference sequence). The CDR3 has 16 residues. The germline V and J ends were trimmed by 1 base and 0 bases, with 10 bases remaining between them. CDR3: CASSQGVRSSYNEQFF. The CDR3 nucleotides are TGTGCCAGCAGCCAAGGGGTGAGGAGCTCCTACAATGAGCAGTTCTTC.

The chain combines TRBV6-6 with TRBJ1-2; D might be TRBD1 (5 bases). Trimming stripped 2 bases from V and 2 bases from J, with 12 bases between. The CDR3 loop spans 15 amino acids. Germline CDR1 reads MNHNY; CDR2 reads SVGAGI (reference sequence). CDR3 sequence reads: CASSYIRDANYGYTF. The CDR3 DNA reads TGTGCCAGCAGTTACATCCGGGACGCAAACTATGGCTACACCTTC.

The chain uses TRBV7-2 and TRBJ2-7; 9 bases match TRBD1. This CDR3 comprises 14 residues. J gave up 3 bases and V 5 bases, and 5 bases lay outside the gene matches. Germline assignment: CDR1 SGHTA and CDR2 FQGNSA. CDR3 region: CASSPQTGGYEQYF. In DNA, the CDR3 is TGTGCCAGCAGCCCGCAGACAGGGGGCTACGAGCAGTACTTC.

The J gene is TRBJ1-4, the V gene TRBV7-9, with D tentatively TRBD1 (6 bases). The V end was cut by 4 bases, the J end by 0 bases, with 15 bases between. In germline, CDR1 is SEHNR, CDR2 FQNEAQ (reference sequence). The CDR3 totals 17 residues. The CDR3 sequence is CASSSDSDLTTNEKLFF. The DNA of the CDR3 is TGTGCCAGCAGCTCGGACAGTGATTTGACAACTAATGAAAAACTGTTTTTT.

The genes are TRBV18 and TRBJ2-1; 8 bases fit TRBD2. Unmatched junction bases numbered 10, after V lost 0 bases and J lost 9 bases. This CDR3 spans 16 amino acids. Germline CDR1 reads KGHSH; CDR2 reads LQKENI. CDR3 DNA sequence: TGTGCCAGCTCACCACCCAGCGGGGGAAGGTCTGGTGAGCAGTTCTTC. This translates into CASSPPSGGRSGEQFF.

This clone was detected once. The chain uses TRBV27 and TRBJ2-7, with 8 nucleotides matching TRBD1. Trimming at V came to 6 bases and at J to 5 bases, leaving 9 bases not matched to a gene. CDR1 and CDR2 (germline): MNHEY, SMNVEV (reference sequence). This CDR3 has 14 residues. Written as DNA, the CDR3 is TGTGCCAGCAGATCCCGGGACAGGCAACACGAGCAGTACTTC. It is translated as CASRSRDRQHEQYF.

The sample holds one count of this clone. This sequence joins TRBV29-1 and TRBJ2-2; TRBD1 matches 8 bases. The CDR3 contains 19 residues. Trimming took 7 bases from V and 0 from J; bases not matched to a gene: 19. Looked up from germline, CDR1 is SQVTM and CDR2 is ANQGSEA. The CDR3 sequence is CSARQGIDFTASNTGELFF. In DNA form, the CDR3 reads TGCAGCGCCCGACAGGGGATTGACTTTACCGCCTCGAACACCGGGGAGCTGTTTTTT.